What follows is one TCR beta chain and its context. The investigators amplified TCR beta CDR3 regions from RNA transcripts. Using the HTBI primer set, a first-round RT-PCR was run on the TCR CDR3. MiXCR, run by TCRdb on the multiplex PCR reads, gives a single entry per CDR3 protein. The repertoire has around 300,000 distinct CDR3 sequences, about an eighth of them found once; the top ten carry almost 8%. These data belong to a study of T cells in Graves' hyperthyroidism and ophthalmopathy. This CDR3 has 17 residues. With 2 bases removed from V and 2 bases from J, the gap between germline ends came to 20 bases. Germline V lookup: CDR1 DFQATT, CDR2 SNEGSKA (reference sequence). The blood sample was taken at first hyperthyroidism diagnosis, before any ophthalmopathy symptoms.

V usage is TRBV20-1 and J usage is TRBJ2-3, with D maybe TRBD2 (5 bases). The source material was blood. This clonotype was sampled from a woman aged 25 to 45 with Graves' hyperthyroidism that later progressed to Graves' ophthalmopathy. The chain's CDR3 is CSARLSRALEHTDTQYF. The CDR3 region has the DNA TGCAGTGCTAGATTATCGCGGGCGCTTGAGCACACAGATACGCAGTATTTT.